Listed below are T cell receptor beta chains from one sample, sequenced in a study of cytomegalovirus exposure and HLA in healthy donors. Sequenced by immunoSEQ multiplex PCR; TCRdb stores in-frame clones only, minus some. The table records more than 110,000 clones, approximately 94% of them present only once. Sequenced sample: PBMCs. All receptors derive from a man aged 18 to 29 in good health and CMV-seropositive. The CDR3 runs from the conserved cysteine through the conserved F or W. The order of the fields is J gene, V gene, CDR3 length, clone size, CDR3 protein. A row's size may be missing; if present it is once, few, many or a size class.

j_gene: TRBJ1-2; v_gene: TRBV5-3; len: 15; abundance: once; CDR3aa: CARSISGGANDGYTF
j_gene: TRBJ1-1; v_gene: TRBV19; len: 13; abundance: few; CDR3aa: CASSDRGNTEAFF
j_gene: TRBJ1-1; v_gene: TRBV28; len: 15; abundance: .; CDR3aa: CASIEGAEMNTEAFF
j_gene: TRBJ2-5; v_gene: TRBV5-1; len: 15; abundance: .; CDR3aa: CASSLVGTGTETQYF
j_gene: TRBJ2-7; v_gene: TRBV27; len: 13; abundance: .; CDR3aa: CASSPPGLYEQYF
j_gene: TRBJ1-6; v_gene: TRBV5-1; len: 16; abundance: .; CDR3aa: CASSAGGQPRESPLHF
j_gene: TRBJ1-1; v_gene: TRBV29-1; len: 13; abundance: .; CDR3aa: CSVSGHKNTEAFF
j_gene: TRBJ2-1; v_gene: TRBV15; len: 18; abundance: .; CDR3aa: CATSRDGLLAGADNEQFF
j_gene: TRBJ2-7; v_gene: TRBV28; len: 16; abundance: few; CDR3aa: CASSPSGGATAYEQYF
j_gene: TRBJ2-3; v_gene: TRBV6-1; len: 14; abundance: .; CDR3aa: CASSGTLSTDTQYF
j_gene: TRBJ2-1; v_gene: TRBV25-1; len: 15; abundance: once; CDR3aa: CASSEWEASYNEQFF
j_gene: TRBJ1-1; v_gene: TRBV10-3; len: 15; abundance: .; CDR3aa: CAISEGQGSSTEAFF
j_gene: TRBJ1-2; v_gene: TRBV18; len: 15; abundance: .; CDR3aa: CASSPDRGEGYGYTF
j_gene: TRBJ2-7; v_gene: TRBV5-1; len: 16; abundance: .; CDR3aa: CASSLAYSGGTYEQYF
j_gene: TRBJ2-7; v_gene: TRBV28; len: 14; abundance: .; CDR3aa: CASSLSVSSYEQYF
j_gene: TRBJ2-7; v_gene: TRBV30; len: 11; abundance: .; CDR3aa: CAWGRIYEQYF
j_gene: TRBJ2-2; v_gene: TRBV6-4; len: 15; abundance: .; CDR3aa: CASSYEASDTGELFF
j_gene: TRBJ2-5; v_gene: TRBV29-1; len: 10; abundance: .; CDR3aa: CSVDPGTQYF
j_gene: TRBJ1-5; v_gene: TRBV27; len: 13; abundance: .; CDR3aa: CASSFDGGQPQHF
j_gene: TRBJ2-7; v_gene: TRBV6-5; len: 14; abundance: .; CDR3aa: CASSRDSQQYEQYF